The next 2 T cell receptor beta chains were all read from a single sample in a study of shared clonotypes between healthy human individuals. The protocol was immunoSEQ multiplex PCR, while the TCRdb copy is restricted to in-frame clones and leaves out a portion. The top ten hold approximately 2% of the sample, which has under 850,000 clones, over 55% seen once. The sequenced material came from memory CD4+ T cells sorted from blood. The subset denotes: CD45RA-negative fraction. The receptors shown here come from a young woman in good health.

This clone appeared a few times. The chain links TRBV28 to TRBJ2-7, with D possibly TRBD2 on 6 matching bases. This CDR3 spans 14 amino acids. The V end lost 6 bases, the J end lost 0 bases, and 12 bases lay between the germline ends. From germline, CDR1 is MDHEN and CDR2 SYDVKM. Written as DNA, the CDR3 is TGTGCCAGCAGCCTTGGCGGGAACTCCTACGAGCAGTACTTC. Its protein is CASSLGGNSYEQYF.

In this sample, this clone turned up a few times. Other DNA sequences from this sample encode an identical CDR3 as well. This chain joins TRBV6-1 and TRBJ2-6; D gene uncertain. The length of the CDR3 is 15 residues. Trimming removed 6 bases at V and 1 base at J, with 10 bases between. Germline V gives CDR1 MNHNS, CDR2 SASEGT. CDR3 loop: CASSEDPSGANVLTF. CDR3 bases: TGTGCCAGCAGCGAGGACCCATCTGGGGCCAACGTCCTGACTTTC.